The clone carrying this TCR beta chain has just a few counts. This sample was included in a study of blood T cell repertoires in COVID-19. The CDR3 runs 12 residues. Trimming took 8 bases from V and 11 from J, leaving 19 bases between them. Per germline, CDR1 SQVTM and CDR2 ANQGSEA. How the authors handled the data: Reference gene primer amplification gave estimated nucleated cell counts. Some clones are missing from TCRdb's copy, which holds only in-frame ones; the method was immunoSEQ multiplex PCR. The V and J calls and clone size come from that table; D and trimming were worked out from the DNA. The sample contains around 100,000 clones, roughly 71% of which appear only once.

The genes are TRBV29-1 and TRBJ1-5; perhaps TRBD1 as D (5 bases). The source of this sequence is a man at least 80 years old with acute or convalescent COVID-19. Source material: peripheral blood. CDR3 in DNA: TGCAGCTTACGTGGGGGGGACCTGGCCCAGCATTTT. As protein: CSLRGGDLAQHF.